This section outlines one T cell receptor beta chain sequence together with its context. The antigen is undetermined. This record comes from a study of T cells in tuberculosis. The germline V gene has CDR1 SGHVS and CDR2 FQNEAQ. V lost 3 bases and J lost 4; bases outside the gene matches: 2. This CDR3 is 14 amino acids long. Study-level results: Cases with active tuberculosis were adults, while controls were adolescents. Smaller distances to GMM-specific TCRs suggested their expansion in active tuberculosis.

Repertoires were generated with immunoSEQ multiplex PCR, while TCRdb's copy carries only in-frame clones and drops some. This table holds 30,000 to 35,000 clones, 95% to 97% found once. The TCR sequence derives from a donor between 10 and 35 years old with latent tuberculosis or without tuberculosis infection. The source material was PBMCs. This chain joins TRBV7-8 and TRBJ1-4, with 7 bases lining up with TRBD1. CDR3 loop: CASSFYRGNEKLFF. CDR3 sequence (DNA): TGTGCCAGCAGCTTTTACAGGGGTAATGAAAAACTGTTTTTT.